These T cell receptor beta chains were read from a single sample in a study of beta chain features in type 1 diabetes. Here immunoSEQ multiplex PCR was the method, and the copy in TCRdb shows in-frame clones only, minus some. The sample has hundreds of thousands of clones; approximately 30% are singletons. The specimen sequenced was naive CD4+ T cells from blood. The receptors come from a man younger than 35 in good health. Each CDR3 is given with its conserved first and last residue. Each record gives: D gene, clone size, V gene, J gene, CDR3 protein, CDR3 DNA. The D gene is left open where the match is weak. Only part of the rows carry a size: once, few, many, or a class if the clone is expanded.

-	-	TRBV29-1	TRBJ1-2	CSLMVTGRGYTF	TGCAGCCTTATGGTGACAGGACGGGGCTACACCTTC
TRBD1	few	TRBV30	TRBJ1-1	CAWEDRTNTEAFF	TGTGCCTGGGAGGACAGGACGAACACTGAAGCTTTCTTT
-	few	TRBV5-1	TRBJ2-1	CASSLDPGGNEQFF	TGCGCCAGCAGCTTGGATCCCGGGGGCAATGAGCAGTTCTTC
TRBD1	-	TRBV27	TRBJ2-5	CASSFQRTGGLETQYF	TGTGCCAGCAGTTTTCAGAGGACAGGGGGCCTGGAGACCCAGTACTTC
TRBD2	-	TRBV30	TRBJ2-6	CAWSPTSTGANVLTF	TGTGCCTGGAGCCCGACTAGCACTGGGGCCAACGTCCTGACTTTC
-	-	TRBV6-5	TRBJ2-7	CASRDWDDYEQYF	TGTGCCAGCCGGGATTGGGACGACTACGAGCAGTACTTC
-	-	TRBV19	TRBJ2-1	CASSIRQVDNEQFF	TGTGCCAGTAGTATTCGACAGGTAGATAATGAGCAGTTCTTC
TRBD2	-	TRBV9	TRBJ2-1	CASSVATTSGGYNEQFF	TGTGCCAGCAGCGTAGCTACGACTAGCGGGGGTTACAATGAGCAGTTCTTC
TRBD2	-	TRBV28	TRBJ2-1	CASSSSGRFPYNEQFF	TGTGCCAGCAGTTCTAGCGGGAGGTTCCCCTACAATGAGCAGTTCTTC
TRBD1	-	TRBV10-3	TRBJ1-1	CAISVQGANTEAFF	TGTGCCATCAGTGTACAGGGGGCGAACACTGAAGCTTTCTTT
TRBD1	few	TRBV29-1	TRBJ1-1	CSAGTANTEAFF	TGCAGCGCTGGGACAGCGAACACTGAAGCTTTCTTT
TRBD2	-	TRBV30	TRBJ2-2	CARPAGEGTGELFF	TGTGCCCGGCCGGCGGGAGAGGGCACCGGGGAGCTGTTTTTT
-	-	TRBV7-2	TRBJ2-3	CASSPRLSPGTDTQYF	TGTGCCAGCAGCCCCCGTCTGTCACCAGGCACAGATACGCAGTATTTT
-	few	TRBV19	TRBJ2-7	CASSIIGDRIGEQYF	TGTGCCAGTAGTATTATCGGGGACCGCATAGGGGAGCAGTACTTC
-	-	TRBV7-6	TRBJ1-2	CASSPQDRRGYTF	TGTGCCAGCAGCCCTCAGGACAGACGCGGCTACACCTTC
TRBD1	-	TRBV29-1	TRBJ2-5	CSVGTGIQTQYF	TGCAGCGTTGGGACAGGTATACAGACCCAGTACTTC
-	-	TRBV28	TRBJ1-2	CASSLRNYGYTF	TGTGCCAGCAGCCTCAGGAACTATGGCTACACCTTC
-	-	TRBV5-1	TRBJ2-5	CASSFGTALQETQYF	TGCGCCAGCAGCTTTGGGACGGCTTTACAAGAGACCCAGTACTTC
-	-	TRBV28	TRBJ2-1	CASTGGAGSSYNEQFF	TGTGCCAGCACGGGGGGCGCGGGGAGCTCCTACAATGAGCAGTTCTTC
-	-	TRBV4-3	TRBJ2-5	CASSQDGFPETQYF	TGCGCCAGCAGCCAAGACGGTTTCCCCGAGACCCAGTACTTC
TRBD1	-	TRBV30	TRBJ2-3	CAWSLDRGVDTQYF	TGTGCCTGGAGTCTTGACAGGGGTGTAGATACGCAGTATTTT
-	-	TRBV13	TRBJ1-1	CASRLRGTEAFF	TGTGCCAGCCGACTCCGGGGCACTGAAGCTTTCTTT
TRBD2	-	TRBV18	TRBJ2-1	CASSPAAGDLGNEQFF	TGTGCCAGCTCACCTGCGGCGGGAGATTTGGGCAATGAGCAGTTCTTC
-	few	TRBV28	TRBJ1-2	CASSLRGYGYTF	TGTGCCAGCAGCCTGAGGGGCTATGGCTACACCTTC
TRBD2	few	TRBV6-4	TRBJ2-1	CASSEVSGRGNEQFF	TGTGCCAGCAGTGAGGTTAGCGGGAGGGGTAATGAGCAGTTCTTC
-	-	TRBV7-9	TRBJ2-3	CASSQRWGDTQYF	TGTGCCAGCAGCCAGAGGTGGGGCGATACGCAGTATTTT
TRBD2	few	TRBV4-3	TRBJ2-3	CASSQDPSGRARDTQYF	TGCGCCAGCAGCCAAGATCCTAGCGGGAGGGCCCGGGATACGCAGTATTTT
-	-	TRBV2	TRBJ2-3	CASSETTDTQYF	TGTGCCAGCAGTGAAACGACAGATACGCAGTATTTT
TRBD1	-	TRBV7-2	TRBJ2-7	CASSLADRGTYEQYF	TGTGCCAGCAGCTTAGCCGACAGGGGGACCTACGAGCAGTACTTC
TRBD1	-	TRBV29-1	TRBJ2-1	CSVWTGAGRAYNEQFF	TGCAGCGTTTGGACAGGGGCCGGGAGAGCGTACAATGAGCAGTTCTTC
TRBD1	-	TRBV7-2	TRBJ1-5	CASSLDRGLYQPQHF	TGTGCCAGCAGCTTGGACAGGGGGTTATATCAGCCCCAGCATTTT
-	-	TRBV2	TRBJ1-5	CASRNARGVQNQPQHF	TGTGCCAGCAGGAACGCCAGGGGAGTTCAGAATCAGCCCCAGCATTTT
TRBD1	-	TRBV5-1	TRBJ2-3	CASRQGSTDTQYF	TGCGCCAGCCGACAGGGGAGCACAGATACGCAGTATTTT